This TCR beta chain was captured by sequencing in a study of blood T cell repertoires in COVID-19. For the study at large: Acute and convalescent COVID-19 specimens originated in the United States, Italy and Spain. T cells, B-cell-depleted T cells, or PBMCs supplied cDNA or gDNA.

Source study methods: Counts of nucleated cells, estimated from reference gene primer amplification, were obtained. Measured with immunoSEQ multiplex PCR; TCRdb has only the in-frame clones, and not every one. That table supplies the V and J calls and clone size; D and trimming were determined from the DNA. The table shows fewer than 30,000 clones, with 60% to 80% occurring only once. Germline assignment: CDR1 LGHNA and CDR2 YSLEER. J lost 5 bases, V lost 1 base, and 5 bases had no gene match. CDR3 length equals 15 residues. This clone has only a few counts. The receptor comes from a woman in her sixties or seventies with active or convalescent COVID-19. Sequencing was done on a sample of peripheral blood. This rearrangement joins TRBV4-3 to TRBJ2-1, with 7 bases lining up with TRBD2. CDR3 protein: CASSQVVAGDNEQFF. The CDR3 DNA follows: TGCGCCAGCAGCCAAGTTGTAGCGGGTGACAATGAGCAGTTCTTC.